The clone carrying this T cell receptor beta chain is a singleton in its sample. As yet, its antigen is unknown. Within Nashville, Tennessee resided all donors, each a Caucasian adult. Trimming removed 5 bases from V and 1 base from J, with 10 bases in between. The CDR3 runs to 14 residues. Germline V gives CDR1 SEHNR, CDR2 FQNEAQ (reference sequence). This sample is drawn from a study of shared clonotypes between healthy human individuals. Study-level information: With ages of 18 to 49, the donors were two women and a few men. Findings and caveats of the study: The genetic and exposure-history diversity represented was limited by few donors.

Original processing methods: Filtering differed, since immunoSEQ gave only junction sequences and no quality scores. Libraries were prepared by immunoSEQ multiplex PCR; TCRdb keeps only in-frame clonotypes and omits some of them. V, J and clone size were drawn from that table, and D and trimming were deduced from the DNA. Of 450,000 to 600,000 clones listed, 70% to 80% are singletons. Material: PBMCs. The chain links TRBV7-9 to TRBJ2-3; D possibly corresponds to TRBD1 (6 bases). This clonotype was sampled from a middle-aged woman in good health. Some clones in this sample may be carry-over from other donors' samples. CDR3 DNA: TGTGCCAGCAGCCCCTCAGGGGGCACAGATACGCAGTATTTT. Its translation is CASSPSGGTDTQYF. The whole variable domain, filled in from reference TRBV7-9 and TRBJ2-3, reads DTGVSQNPRHKITKRGQNVTFRCDPISEHNRLYWYRQTLGQGPEFLTYFQNEAQLEKSRLLSDRFSAERPKGSFSTLEIQRTEQGDSAMYLCASSPSGGTDTQYFGPGTRLTVL.